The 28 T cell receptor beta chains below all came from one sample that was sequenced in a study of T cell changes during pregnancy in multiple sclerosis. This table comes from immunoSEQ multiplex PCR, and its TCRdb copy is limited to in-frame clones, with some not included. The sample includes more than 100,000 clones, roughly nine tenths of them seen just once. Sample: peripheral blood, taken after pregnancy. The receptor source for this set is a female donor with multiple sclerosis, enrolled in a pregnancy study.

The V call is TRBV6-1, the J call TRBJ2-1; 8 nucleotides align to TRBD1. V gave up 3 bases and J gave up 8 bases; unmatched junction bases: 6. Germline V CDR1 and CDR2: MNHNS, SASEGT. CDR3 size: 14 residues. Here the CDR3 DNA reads TGTGCCAGCAGTGACTCCCAGGGGGCCGATGAGCAGTTCTTC. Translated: CASSDSQGADEQFF.

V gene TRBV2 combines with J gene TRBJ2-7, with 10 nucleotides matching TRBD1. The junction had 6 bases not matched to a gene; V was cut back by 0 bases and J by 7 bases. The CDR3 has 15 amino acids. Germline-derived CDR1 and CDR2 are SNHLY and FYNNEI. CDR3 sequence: CASSEAGTGVSEQYF. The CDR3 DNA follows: TGTGCCAGCAGTGAAGCGGGGACAGGGGTATCGGAGCAGTACTTC.

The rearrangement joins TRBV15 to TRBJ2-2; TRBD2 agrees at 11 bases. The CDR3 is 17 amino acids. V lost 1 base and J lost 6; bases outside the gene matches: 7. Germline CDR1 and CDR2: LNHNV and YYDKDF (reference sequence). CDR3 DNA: TGTGCCACCAGCAGAGGGGCTAGCGGGAGGAGGTCCGGGGAGCTGTTTTTT. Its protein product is CATSRGASGRRSGELFF.

CDR3 sequence: CSVAGASGNTIYF. The DNA for the CDR3 is TGCAGCGTTGCAGGGGCCTCTGGAAACACCATATATTTT. The rearrangement links TRBV29-1 to TRBJ1-3, with D perhaps matching TRBD1 (6 bases). Trimming left V 4 bases short and J 0 bases short, with 7 bases between. The CDR3 has 13 amino acids. Germline lookup yields CDR1 SQVTM and CDR2 ANQGSEA. The complete variable domain, with remaining parts taken from reference TRBV29-1 and TRBJ1-3, reads SAVISQKPSRDICQRGTSLTIQCQVDSQVTMMFWYRQQPGQSLTLIATANQGSEATYESGFVIDKFPISRPNLTFSTLTVSNMSPEDSSIYLCSVAGASGNTIYFGEGSWLTVV.

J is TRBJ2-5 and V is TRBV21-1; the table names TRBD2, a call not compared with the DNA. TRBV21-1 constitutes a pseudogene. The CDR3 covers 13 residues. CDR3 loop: CASDILRMETQYF. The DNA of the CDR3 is TGTGCCAGTGATATATTGAGAATGGAGACCCAGTACTTC.

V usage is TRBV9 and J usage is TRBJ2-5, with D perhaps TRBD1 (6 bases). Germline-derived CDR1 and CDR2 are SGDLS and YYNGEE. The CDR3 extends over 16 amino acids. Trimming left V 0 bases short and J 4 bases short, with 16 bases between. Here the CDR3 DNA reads TGTGCCAGCAGCGTAGGGGGACACCCAGCACGAGAGACCCAGTACTTC. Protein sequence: CASSVGGHPARETQYF.

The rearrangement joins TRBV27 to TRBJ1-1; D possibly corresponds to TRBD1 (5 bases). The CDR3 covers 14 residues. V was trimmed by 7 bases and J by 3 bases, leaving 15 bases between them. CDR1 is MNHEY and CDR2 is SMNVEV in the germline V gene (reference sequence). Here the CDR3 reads CASNPRGTYTEAFF. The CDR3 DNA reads TGTGCCAGCAATCCTAGGGGAACTTACACTGAAGCTTTCTTT.

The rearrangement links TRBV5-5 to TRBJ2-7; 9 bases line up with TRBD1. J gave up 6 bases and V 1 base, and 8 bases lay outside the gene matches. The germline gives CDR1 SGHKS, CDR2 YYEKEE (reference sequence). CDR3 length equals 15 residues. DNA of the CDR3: TGTGCCAGCAGCTTGCGGGACAGGGTGTTTAGCGAGCAGTACTTC. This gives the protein CASSLRDRVFSEQYF.

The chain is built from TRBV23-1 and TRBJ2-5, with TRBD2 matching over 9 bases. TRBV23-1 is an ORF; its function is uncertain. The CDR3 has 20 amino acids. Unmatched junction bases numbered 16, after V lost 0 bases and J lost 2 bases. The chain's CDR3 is CASSQSAVAGGPLNQETQYF. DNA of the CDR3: TGCGCCAGCAGTCAATCGGCAGTTGCGGGGGGGCCGCTAAATCAAGAGACCCAGTACTTC.

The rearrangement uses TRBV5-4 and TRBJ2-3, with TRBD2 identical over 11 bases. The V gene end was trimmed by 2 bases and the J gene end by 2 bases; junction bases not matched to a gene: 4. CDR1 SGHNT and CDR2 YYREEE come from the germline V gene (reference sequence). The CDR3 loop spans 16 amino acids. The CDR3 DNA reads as TGTGCCAGCAGCTTCCGACTAGCGGGAAACACAGATACGCAGTATTTT. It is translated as CASSFRLAGNTDTQYF.

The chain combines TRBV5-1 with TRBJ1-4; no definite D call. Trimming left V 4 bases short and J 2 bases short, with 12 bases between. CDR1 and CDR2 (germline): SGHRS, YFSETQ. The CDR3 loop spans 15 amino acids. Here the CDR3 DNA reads TGCGCCAGCAGCCCGGCGGCAACTACTAATGAAAAACTGTTTTTT. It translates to CASSPAATTNEKLFF.

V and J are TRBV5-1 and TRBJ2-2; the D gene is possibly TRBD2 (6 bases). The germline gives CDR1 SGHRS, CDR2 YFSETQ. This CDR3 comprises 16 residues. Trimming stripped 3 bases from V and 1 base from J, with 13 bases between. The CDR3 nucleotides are TGCGCCAGCAGCTCGATCGGGGGTTTGAACACCGGGGAGCTGTTTTTT. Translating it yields CASSSIGGLNTGELFF.

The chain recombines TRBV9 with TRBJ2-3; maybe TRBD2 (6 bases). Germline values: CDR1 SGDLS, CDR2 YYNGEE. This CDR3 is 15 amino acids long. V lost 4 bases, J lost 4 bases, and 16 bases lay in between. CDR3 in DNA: TGTGCCAGCAGCCTCCGGTGGAGGGGAGCAGATACGCAGTATTTT. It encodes CASSLRWRGADTQYF.

Written as DNA, the CDR3 is TGTGCCAGCAGTAAACTAGCGGGGACAAAAGAGCAGTACTTC. It codes for CASSKLAGTKEQYF. The chain uses TRBV6-5 and TRBJ2-7; 10 nucleotides line up with TRBD2. CDR3 length: 14 amino acids. The germline gives CDR1 MNHEY, CDR2 SVGAGI. Trimming at V came to 5 bases and at J to 7 bases, leaving 8 bases not matched to a gene.

CDR3: CASRWTAAFF. The CDR3 DNA is TGCGCCAGCCGCTGGACTGCTGCTTTCTTT. The chain carries TRBV5-1 and TRBJ1-1; D ambiguous. The germline V gene encodes CDR1 SGHRS and CDR2 YFSETQ. The CDR3 spans 10 residues. Trimming removed 7 bases at V and 11 bases at J, with 12 bases between. Looking up the rest from reference TRBV5-1 and TRBJ1-1 gives the full variable domain: KAGVTQTPRYLIKTRGQQVTLSCSPISGHRSVSWYQQTPGQGLQFLFEYFSETQRNKGNFPGRFSGRQFSNSRSEMNVSTLELGDSALYLCASRWTAAFFGQGTRLTVV.

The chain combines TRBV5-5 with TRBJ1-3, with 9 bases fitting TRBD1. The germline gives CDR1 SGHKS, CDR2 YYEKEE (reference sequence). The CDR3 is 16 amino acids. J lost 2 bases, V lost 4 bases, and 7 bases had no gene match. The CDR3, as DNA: TGTGCCAGCAGCCAGACAGGGGGGAGAACTGGAAACACCATATATTTT. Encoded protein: CASSQTGGRTGNTIYF. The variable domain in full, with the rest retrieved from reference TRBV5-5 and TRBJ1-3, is DAGVTQSPTHLIKTRGQQVTLRCSPISGHKSVSWYQQVLGQGPQFIFQYYEKEERGRGNFPDRFSARQFPNYSSELNVNALLLGDSALYLCASSQTGGRTGNTIYFGEGSWLTVV.

The CDR3, as DNA: TGTGCCAGCAGCCCCCTGTACGAGCAGTACTTC. This gives the protein CASSPLYEQYF. The rearrangement uses TRBV7-9 and TRBJ2-7, with D unresolved. The CDR3 contains 11 residues. Germline CDR1 is SEHNR and CDR2 is FQNEAQ (reference sequence). Trimming pared 5 bases from V and 4 bases from J, leaving 6 bases between.

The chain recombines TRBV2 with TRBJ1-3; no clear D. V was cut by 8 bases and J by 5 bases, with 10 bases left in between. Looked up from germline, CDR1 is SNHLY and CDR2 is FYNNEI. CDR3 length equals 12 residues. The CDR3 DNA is TGTGCCAGCCTATCGGAGAGAAACACCATATATTTT. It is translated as CASLSERNTIYF.

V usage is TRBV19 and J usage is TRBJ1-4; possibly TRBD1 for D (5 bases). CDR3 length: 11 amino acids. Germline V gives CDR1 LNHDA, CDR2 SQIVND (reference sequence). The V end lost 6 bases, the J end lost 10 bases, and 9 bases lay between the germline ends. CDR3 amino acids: CASSPGGKLFF. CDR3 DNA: TGTGCCAGTAGCCCGGGGGGAAAACTGTTTTTT.

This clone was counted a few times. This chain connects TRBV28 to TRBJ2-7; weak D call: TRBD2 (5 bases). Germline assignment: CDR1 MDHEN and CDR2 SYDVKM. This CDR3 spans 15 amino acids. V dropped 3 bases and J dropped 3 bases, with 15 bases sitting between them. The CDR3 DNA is TGTGCCAGCAGTTTGGTACGCGGGCTCAACTACGAGCAGTACTTC. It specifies CASSLVRGLNYEQYF.

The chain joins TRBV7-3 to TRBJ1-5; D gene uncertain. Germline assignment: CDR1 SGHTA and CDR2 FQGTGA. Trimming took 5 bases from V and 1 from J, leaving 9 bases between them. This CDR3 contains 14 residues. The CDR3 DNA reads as TGTGCCAGCAGCGCCGGAGAGAGCAATCAGCCCCAGCATTTT. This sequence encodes CASSAGESNQPQHF.

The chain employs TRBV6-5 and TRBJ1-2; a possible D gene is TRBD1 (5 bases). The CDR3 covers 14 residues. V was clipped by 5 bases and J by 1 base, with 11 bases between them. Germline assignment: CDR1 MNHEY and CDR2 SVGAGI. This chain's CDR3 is CASSRGLFNYGYTF. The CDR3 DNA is TGTGCCAGCAGTAGGGGACTGTTTAACTATGGCTACACCTTC.

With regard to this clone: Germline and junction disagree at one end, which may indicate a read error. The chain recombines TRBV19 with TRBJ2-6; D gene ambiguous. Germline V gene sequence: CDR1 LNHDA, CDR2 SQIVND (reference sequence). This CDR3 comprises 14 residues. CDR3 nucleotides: TGTGCCAGTGGTATAACTGCTGGGGCCAACGTCCTGACTTTC. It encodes CASGITAGANVLTF. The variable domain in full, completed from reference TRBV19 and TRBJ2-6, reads DGGITQSPKYLFRKEGQNVTLSCEQNLNHDAMYWYRQDPGQGLRLIYYSQIVNDFQKGDIAEGYSVSREKKESFPLTVTSAQKNPTAFYLCASGITAGANVLTFGAGSRLTVL.

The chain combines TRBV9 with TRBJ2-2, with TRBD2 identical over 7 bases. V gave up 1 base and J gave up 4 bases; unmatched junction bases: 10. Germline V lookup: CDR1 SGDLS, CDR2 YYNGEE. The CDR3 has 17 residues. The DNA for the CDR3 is TGTGCCAGCAGCGTAAGGGGCGGGAGTCTATTCACCGGGGAGCTGTTTTTT. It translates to CASSVRGGSLFTGELFF.

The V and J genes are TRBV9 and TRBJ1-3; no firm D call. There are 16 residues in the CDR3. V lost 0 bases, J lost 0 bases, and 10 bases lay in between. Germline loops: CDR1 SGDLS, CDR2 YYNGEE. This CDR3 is CASSVAERDSGNTIYF. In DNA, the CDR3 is TGTGCCAGCAGCGTAGCCGAGCGGGACTCTGGAAACACCATATATTTT.

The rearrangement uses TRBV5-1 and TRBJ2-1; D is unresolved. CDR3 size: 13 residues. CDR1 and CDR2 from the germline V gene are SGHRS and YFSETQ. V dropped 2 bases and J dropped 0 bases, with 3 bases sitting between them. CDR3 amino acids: CASSFNSYNEQFF. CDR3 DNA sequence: TGCGCCAGCAGCTTTAACTCCTACAATGAGCAGTTCTTC.

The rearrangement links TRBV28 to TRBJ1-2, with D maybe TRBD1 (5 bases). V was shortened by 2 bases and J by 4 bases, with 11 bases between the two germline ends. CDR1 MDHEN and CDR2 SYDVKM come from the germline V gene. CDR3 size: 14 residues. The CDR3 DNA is TGTGCCAGCAGTTTACAGGGTTCCGGCTATGGCTACACCTTC. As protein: CASSLQGSGYGYTF.

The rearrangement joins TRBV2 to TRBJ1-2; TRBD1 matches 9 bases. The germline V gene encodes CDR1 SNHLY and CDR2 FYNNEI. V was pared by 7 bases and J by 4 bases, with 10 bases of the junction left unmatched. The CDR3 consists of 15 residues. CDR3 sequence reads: CASIIDRGFGYGYTF. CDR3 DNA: TGTGCCAGCATTATAGACAGGGGGTTTGGCTATGGCTACACCTTC. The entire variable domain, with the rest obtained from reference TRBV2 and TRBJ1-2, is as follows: EPEVTQTPSHQVTQMGQEVILRCVPISNHLYFYWYRQILGQKVEFLVSFYNNEISEKSEIFDDQFSVERPDGSNFTLKIRSTKLEDSAMYFCASIIDRGFGYGYTFGSGTRLTVV.